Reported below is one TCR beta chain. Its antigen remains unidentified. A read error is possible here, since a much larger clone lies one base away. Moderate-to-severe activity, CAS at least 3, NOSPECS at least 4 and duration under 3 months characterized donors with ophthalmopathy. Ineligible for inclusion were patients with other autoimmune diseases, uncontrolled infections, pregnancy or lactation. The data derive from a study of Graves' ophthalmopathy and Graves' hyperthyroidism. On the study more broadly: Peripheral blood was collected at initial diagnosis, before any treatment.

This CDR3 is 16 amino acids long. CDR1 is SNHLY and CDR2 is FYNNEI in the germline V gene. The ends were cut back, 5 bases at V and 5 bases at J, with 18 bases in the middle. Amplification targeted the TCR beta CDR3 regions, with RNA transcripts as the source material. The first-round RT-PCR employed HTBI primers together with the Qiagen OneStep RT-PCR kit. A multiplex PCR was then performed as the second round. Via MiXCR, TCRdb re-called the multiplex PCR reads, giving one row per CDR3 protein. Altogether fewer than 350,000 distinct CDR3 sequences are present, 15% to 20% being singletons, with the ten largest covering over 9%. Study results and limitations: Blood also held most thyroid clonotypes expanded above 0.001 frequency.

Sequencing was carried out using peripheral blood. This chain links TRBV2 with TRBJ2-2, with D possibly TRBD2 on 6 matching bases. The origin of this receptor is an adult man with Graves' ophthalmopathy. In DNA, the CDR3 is TGTGCCAGCAGTCCCCAGGGACTGAGGAAAACCGGGGAGCTGTTTTTT. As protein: CASSPQGLRKTGELFF. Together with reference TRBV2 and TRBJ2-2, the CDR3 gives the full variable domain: EPEVTQTPSHQVTQMGQEVILRCVPISNHLYFYWYRQILGQKVEFLVSFYNNEISEKSEIFDDQFSVERPDGSNFTLKIRSTKLEDSAMYFCASSPQGLRKTGELFFGEGSRLTVL.